This TCR beta chain emerged from a study of blood T cells in healthy people across ages. A word on this clonotype: What it binds is unknown. A junction end diverges from the germline sequence, so it may reflect a read error.

The CDR3 runs 20 residues. Germline lookup yields CDR1 LGHDT and CDR2 YNNKEL (reference sequence). Study-wide findings and caveats: Conclusively comparing naive with antigen-experienced cells was impossible with unsorted PBMCs.

Sample-barcoded 5' priming and a J-beta primer mix drove a second PCR of 7 to 11 cycles. TCRdb fed the 5' RACE reads into MiXCR, producing one record per CDR3 protein. The sample consists of approximately 2,000,000 distinct CDR3 sequences, about two fifths of them appearing once. The clonotype was recovered from a human donor in good health. Material: blood. This chain joins TRBV3-1 and TRBJ2-6; TRBD1 matches at 12 bases. CDR3 in amino acids: CASSQASAGDRGPGVNVLTF. DNA of the CDR3: TGTGCCAGCAGCCAAGCGAGCGCAGGGGACAGGGGGCCTGGGGTCAACGTCCTGACTTTC.